This T cell receptor beta chain emerged from a study of siplizumab effects on memory and regulatory T cells. Whole-study results and caveats: About 80-96% of proliferating CD4+ or CD8+ clones had no assignable naive or memory phenotype. Unstimulated naive T cells seemed to show more diversity than memory cells did, and they also seemed to be among the major contributors to the alloresponse. Alloreactive sequences traceable to unstimulated CD4+ memory cells were significantly reduced by siplizumab.

This clone was counted once. Its target is not known. The V segment lost 3 bases and the J segment 7 bases; nucleotides outside the gene matches: 4. The CDR3 spans 15 residues. CDR1 and CDR2 from the germline V gene are SGHTA and FQGNSA. Assay used: immunoSEQ multiplex PCR; TCRdb lists only in-frame clones, some missing. The table lists 90,000 to 150,000 clones, over 85% of them singletons, with around 0.15% in the top ten. Sequencing input: non-Treg CD4+ T cells sorted from blood. This clonotype was sampled from a human donor in good health. This sequence joins TRBV7-2 and TRBJ2-1; TRBD2 matches at 12 bases. CDR3 sequence: CASSFSSGGGNEQFF. CDR3 in DNA: TGTGCCAGCAGCTTCTCTAGCGGGGGGGGTAATGAGCAGTTCTTC.